This entry lists 28 T cell receptor beta chains sequenced from one sample in a study of beta chain features in type 1 diabetes. Isolated RNA was reverse transcribed in full, so expressed TCRB transcripts were sequenced. Assay used: immunoSEQ multiplex PCR; TCRdb lists only in-frame clones, some missing. The table lists about 140,000 clones, 9.5% to 10% of them singletons. Sample: central memory CD4+ T cells from blood. The receptors were sampled from a woman between 35 and 50 years old in good health.

This clone has just a few counts. The CDR3 DNA reads as TGTGCCATCACCCGAGGACAGTCTAACACTGAAGCTTTCTTT. Its translation is CAITRGQSNTEAFF. The chain carries TRBV10-3 and TRBJ1-1; maybe TRBD1 (6 bases). Trimming pared 7 bases from V and 2 bases from J, leaving 14 bases between. The germline V gene encodes CDR1 ENHRY and CDR2 SYGVKD. This CDR3 region has 14 residues.

The table lists this clone with many counts. The gene calls are TRBV27 and TRBJ2-1; possibly TRBD2 for D (6 bases). This CDR3 is 14 amino acids long. Germline-derived CDR1 and CDR2 are MNHEY and SMNVEV (reference sequence). The V and J ends lost 2 bases and 5 bases respectively, with 10 bases between them. CDR3 bases: TGTGCCAGCAGTTTAACCAGACTAGACAATGAGCAGTTCTTC. Translation gives CASSLTRLDNEQFF.

V is TRBV29-1 and J is TRBJ1-2; no firm D call. Germline V gene lookup returns CDR1 SQVTM and CDR2 ANQGSEA. This CDR3 contains 13 residues. V lost 2 bases to trimming and J lost 1 base, with 8 bases between them. The CDR3 DNA follows: TGCAGCGTTGAAAAACAGATTAACTATGGCTACACCTTC. It yields the protein CSVEKQINYGYTF.

As DNA, the CDR3 is TGTGCCAGCAGCCTGACTAGCCGGAACACCGGGGAGCTGTTTTTT. This encodes CASSLTSRNTGELFF. The J gene is TRBJ2-2, the V gene TRBV7-2; 7 nucleotides align to TRBD2. Germline V lookup: CDR1 SGHTA, CDR2 FQGNSA. V shed 5 bases, J shed 1 base, and the junction held 4 bases outside the gene matches. This CDR3 spans 15 amino acids.

V gene TRBV6-4 combines with J gene TRBJ1-6, with D possibly matching TRBD1 (5 bases). The CDR3 is 14 residues long. Germline V gene sequence: CDR1 MRHNA, CDR2 SNTAGT. The V gene lost 5 bases and the J gene lost 8 bases, with 13 bases spanning the gap. CDR3 bases: TGTGCCAGCAGTCAACTCCAGGGCGATTCACCCCTCCACTTT. It is translated as CASSQLQGDSPLHF.

This clone was detected a few times. The genes are TRBV19 and TRBJ2-2, with 8 bases identical to TRBD2. Germline CDR1 and CDR2: LNHDA and SQIVND (reference sequence). CDR3 size: 14 residues. With 7 bases clipped from V and 6 bases from J, the junction kept 7 bases outside the gene matches. The CDR3 bases are TGTGCCAGTAACCCTGGTAGCGGGGCCGGGGAGCTGTTTTTT. It codes for CASNPGSGAGELFF.

The table lists this clone with a few counts. The chain combines TRBV7-9 with TRBJ1-2, with D unclear. V gave up 2 bases and J gave up 4 bases, with 11 bases separating them. The CDR3 consists of 14 residues. Germline CDR1 reads SEHNR; CDR2 reads FQNEAQ (reference sequence). The CDR3 sequence: CASSLTRSAYGYTF. DNA for the CDR3: TGTGCCAGCAGCTTAACTAGGTCCGCCTATGGCTACACCTTC.

The gene calls are TRBV2 and TRBJ1-5, with D possibly being TRBD1 (5 bases). Germline loops: CDR1 SNHLY, CDR2 FYNNEI. The CDR3 contains 16 residues. Trimming removed 4 bases from V and 0 bases from J, with 13 bases in between. The CDR3 DNA is TGTGCCAGCAGTGGTTATACAGGCTCTAGCAATCAGCCCCAGCATTTT. Residues: CASSGYTGSSNQPQHF.

This clone was seen more than once but under ten times. CDR3 amino acids: CASSQLNEHTIYF. CDR3 bases: TGTGCCAGCAGCCAATTGAATGAGCACACCATATATTTT. This chain uses TRBV4-2 with TRBJ1-3; no clear D gene. This CDR3 is built from 13 residues. Germline V CDR1 and CDR2: LGHNA, YNFKEQ. Trimming left V 2 bases short and J 8 bases short, with 10 bases between.

The J gene is TRBJ1-2, the V gene TRBV29-1; TRBD1 agrees at 10 bases. The CDR3 has 14 residues. V gave up 4 bases and J gave up 4 bases; unmatched junction bases: 6. Germline CDR1 is SQVTM and CDR2 is ANQGSEA. The CDR3 protein is CSVGDRGPGYGYTF. The CDR3 DNA follows: TGCAGCGTTGGAGACAGGGGGCCCGGCTATGGCTACACCTTC. Drawing the rest from reference TRBV29-1 and TRBJ1-2, the complete variable domain is SAVISQKPSRDICQRGTSLTIQCQVDSQVTMMFWYRQQPGQSLTLIATANQGSEATYESGFVIDKFPISRPNLTFSTLTVSNMSPEDSSIYLCSVGDRGPGYGYTFGSGTRLTVV.

This chain links TRBV5-4 with TRBJ2-2, with 7 bases aligning to TRBD1. Germline values: CDR1 SGHNT, CDR2 YYREEE (reference sequence). CDR3 length: 15 residues. J was trimmed by 7 bases and V by 2 bases; bases with no gene match: 8. CDR3 in amino acids: CASSLSATGIGELFF. As DNA, the CDR3 is TGTGCCAGCAGCTTAAGTGCGACAGGGATCGGGGAGCTGTTTTTT.

The J gene is TRBJ1-2, the V gene TRBV2; 7 nucleotides match TRBD1. This CDR3 has 14 residues. Per germline, CDR1 SNHLY and CDR2 FYNNEI. The V gene end was trimmed by 6 bases and the J gene end by 6 bases; junction bases not matched to a gene: 10. CDR3 sequence: CASRDRDSPHGYTF. As DNA, the CDR3 is TGTGCCAGCAGAGACAGGGACAGTCCCCATGGCTACACCTTC.

In the case of this clone: Its ends do not fully match the called genes, so a read error is possible. The genes are TRBV12-5 and TRBJ2-7, with TRBD1 matching over 9 bases. CDR3 length: 11 amino acids. Germline loops: CDR1 LGHNT, CDR2 FRNRAP. CDR3 coding DNA: TGTGCTGGCCCTGGGGACAGGGTCTTGGACTTC. This gives the protein CAGPGDRVLDF.

This clone has more than one count but fewer than ten. V usage is TRBV5-8 and J usage is TRBJ1-1, with D maybe TRBD1 (6 bases). V was clipped by 0 bases and J by 1 base, with 10 bases between them. Germline CDR1 SGHTS, CDR2 YDEGEE. The CDR3 extends over 15 amino acids. The CDR3, as DNA: TGTGCCAGCAGCTTGGCCTTCAGGGGGAACACTGAAGCTTTCTTT. As protein: CASSLAFRGNTEAFF.

Only a few counts were recorded for this clone. J is TRBJ2-3 and V is TRBV7-8; 11 bases are a match to TRBD2. The CDR3 totals 16 residues. The trim removed 2 bases at V and 6 bases at J, leaving 7 bases unmatched. The germline V gene encodes CDR1 SGHVS and CDR2 FQNEAQ. CDR3 sequence (DNA): TGTGCCAGCAGCTTAACGGTAGCGGGGGGGCGTGATACGCAGTATTTT. Translated: CASSLTVAGGRDTQYF.

The rearrangement links TRBV6-1 to TRBJ1-2, with D tentatively TRBD1 (5 bases). The germline gives CDR1 MNHNS, CDR2 SASEGT. The CDR3 is made up of 13 amino acids. Trimming left V 3 bases short and J 2 bases short, with 7 bases between. The CDR3 here is CASSDTGNYGYTF. CDR3 nucleotide sequence: TGTGCCAGCAGTGACACAGGCAACTATGGCTACACCTTC.

This clone showed up many times. The rearrangement joins TRBV6-6 to TRBJ2-5; D is uncertain. V lost 5 bases and J lost 5, with 6 bases in between. The germline V gene has CDR1 MNHNY and CDR2 SVGAGI (reference sequence). The CDR3 sequence is 11 residues long. CDR3 nucleotide sequence: TGTGCCAGCAGTCGAGCGGAGACCCAGTACTTC. It translates to CASSRAETQYF.

The chain carries TRBV9 and TRBJ2-2; tentatively, D is TRBD1 (6 bases). V was pared by 0 bases and J by 1 base, with 7 bases between. This CDR3 region has 15 residues. Germline V lookup: CDR1 SGDLS, CDR2 YYNGEE. The DNA for the CDR3 is TGTGCCAGCAGCGTAGTAGGGGGGAACACCGGGGAGCTGTTTTTT. It codes for CASSVVGGNTGELFF.

This clone was seen more than once but under ten times. V usage is TRBV2 and J usage is TRBJ2-2, with D perhaps TRBD2 (6 bases). Trimming took 7 bases from V and 6 from J, leaving 21 bases between them. Germline values: CDR1 SNHLY, CDR2 FYNNEI. The CDR3 consists of 16 residues. Here the CDR3 reads CASNPQGGVGPGELFF. The CDR3 DNA sequence: TGTGCCAGCAACCCCCAAGGAGGGGTAGGTCCCGGGGAGCTGTTTTTT.

This clone was counted a few times. CDR3 loop: CASSGSGVAAGELFF. The CDR3 nucleotides read TGTGCCAGCAGCGGAAGCGGGGTAGCAGCCGGGGAGCTGTTTTTT. The chain couples TRBV7-9 to TRBJ2-2, with 7 bases fitting TRBD2. The germline CDR1 and CDR2 sequences are SEHNR and FQNEAQ (reference sequence). This CDR3 has 15 residues. V shed 5 bases and J 6 bases; nucleotides not matched to a gene: 9.

This clone was picked up a small number of times. CDR3 residues: CASLLRDRMNTGELFF. In DNA form, the CDR3 reads TGTGCCAGTCTTCTTAGGGACAGGATGAACACCGGGGAGCTGTTTTTT. The chain links TRBV19 to TRBJ2-2; 8 bases are a match to TRBD1. Trimming at V came to 8 bases and at J to 1 base, leaving 9 bases not matched to a gene. This CDR3 contains 16 residues. From germline, CDR1 is LNHDA and CDR2 SQIVND (reference sequence).

This chain links TRBV2 with TRBJ2-2, with 7 bases lining up with TRBD1. V trimming: 7 bases; J trimming: 3 bases; junction bases outside the gene matches: 5. This CDR3 comprises 14 residues. Germline V gene data show CDR1 as SNHLY and CDR2 as FYNNEI. CDR3 loop: CASIPDRYTGELFF. The CDR3 nucleotides read TGTGCCAGCATCCCGGACAGGTACACCGGGGAGCTGTTTTTT.

J is TRBJ2-6 and V is TRBV6-6, with D unclear. Trimming removed 7 bases from V and 2 bases from J, with 6 bases in between. Germline CDR1 MNHNY, CDR2 SVGAGI (reference sequence). The CDR3 has 13 amino acids. CDR3 nucleotide sequence: TGTGCCAGCATTTCAGCTGGGGCCAACGTCCTGACTTTC. It encodes CASISAGANVLTF.

This clone was counted between two and nine times. The rearrangement links TRBV19 to TRBJ2-2; 10 bases are shared with TRBD1. Germline V gene sequence: CDR1 LNHDA, CDR2 SQIVND (reference sequence). The CDR3 sequence is 14 residues long. With 6 bases clipped from V and 5 bases from J, the junction kept 3 bases outside the gene matches. CDR3 sequence: CASRGQGSTGELFF. Written as DNA, the CDR3 is TGTGCCAGTAGGGGACAGGGGAGTACCGGGGAGCTGTTTTTT.

This clone was detected a few times. This chain connects TRBV29-1 to TRBJ1-4; tentatively, D is TRBD1 (5 bases). Trimming removed 3 bases at V and 6 bases at J, with 8 bases between. Germline loops: CDR1 SQVTM, CDR2 ANQGSEA. The CDR3 is made up of 12 amino acids. CDR3 region: CSVEGRDEKLFF. As DNA, the CDR3 is TGCAGCGTTGAGGGCAGGGATGAAAAACTGTTTTTT. Looking up the rest from reference TRBV29-1 and TRBJ1-4 gives the full variable domain: SAVISQKPSRDICQRGTSLTIQCQVDSQVTMMFWYRQQPGQSLTLIATANQGSEATYESGFVIDKFPISRPNLTFSTLTVSNMSPEDSSIYLCSVEGRDEKLFFGSGTQLSVL.

There are many counts of this clone. The genes are TRBV13 and TRBJ2-2; 12 positions agree with TRBD2. J lost 4 bases, V lost 5 bases, and 8 bases had no gene match. The CDR3 is made up of 17 amino acids. Germline CDR1 and CDR2: PRHDT and FYEKMQ (reference sequence). The CDR3 sequence: CASSPTWTSGITGELFF. The DNA of the CDR3 is TGTGCCAGCAGCCCCACCTGGACTAGCGGGATCACCGGGGAGCTGTTTTTT. Variable domain in full (rest from reference TRBV13 and TRBJ2-2): AAGVIQSPRHLIKEKRETATLKCYPIPRHDTVYWYQQGPGQDPQFLISFYEKMQSDKGSIPDRFSAQQFSDYHSELNMSSLELGDSALYFCASSPTWTSGITGELFFGEGSRLTVL.

The chain combines TRBV5-1 with TRBJ2-5, with 7 bases identical to TRBD2. V was pared by 5 bases and J by 5 bases, with 9 bases of the junction left unmatched. The CDR3 totals 14 residues. Germline loops: CDR1 SGHRS, CDR2 YFSETQ. The CDR3 loop is CASRAGRVMETQYF. The CDR3 nucleotides read TGCGCCAGCAGGGCTGGGAGGGTGATGGAGACCCAGTACTTC.

This clone was observed a few times. J is TRBJ2-2 and V is TRBV11-2, with 7 bases aligning to TRBD1. CDR1 is SGHAT and CDR2 is FQNNGV in the germline V gene. V shed 2 bases and J 5 bases; nucleotides not matched to a gene: 11. This CDR3 is 17 amino acids long. This chain's CDR3 is CASSLTYRGSLTGELFF. Written as DNA, the CDR3 is TGTGCCAGCAGCTTAACATACAGGGGATCCTTGACCGGGGAGCTGTTTTTT.